This TCR beta chain was captured by sequencing in a study of blood T cell repertoires in COVID-19. Study-level information: Sites across the United States, Italy and Spain contributed samples from acute and convalescent COVID-19. The analysed material was cDNA or gDNA that came from T cells, B-cell-depleted T cells, or PBMCs.

This CDR3 is built from 14 residues. CDR1 and CDR2 (germline): LGHNA, YSLEER. The V gene end was trimmed by 6 bases and the J gene end by 3 bases; junction bases not matched to a gene: 3. As originally analysed: Cell counts per sample came from amplifying reference gene primers. This table comes from immunoSEQ multiplex PCR, and its TCRdb copy is limited to in-frame clones, with some not included. V, J and clone size derive from that table, while D and trimming were established from the DNA sequence. The data contain roughly 200,000 clones, about four fifths of them singletons. Sequences were obtained from peripheral blood. The TCR originated in a man aged 40-49 years with active or convalescent COVID-19. The gene calls are TRBV4-3 and TRBJ2-3; 10 bases agree with TRBD1. Written as DNA, the CDR3 is TGCGCCAGCAGTCTGGGACAGGGGACAGATACGCAGTATTTT. It is translated as CASSLGQGTDTQYF.